This T cell receptor beta chain was retrieved from a study of T-cell memory formation after mild COVID-19. There are many counts of this clonotype. Its specificity is not known. Study observations and caveats: Clones contracting over day 15 to 85 were CD4/CD8 balanced, with later expanders leaning CD4+. The finding that pre-infection memory included some responding clones suggested that cross-reactive memory joined.

TCRdb redid the calling of the 5' RACE reads with MiXCR, one entry per CDR3 protein. The data show 250,000 to 350,000 distinct CDR3 sequences, roughly 15% seen once. Germline assignment: CDR1 MNHNY and CDR2 SVGAGI (reference sequence). The CDR3 is made up of 14 amino acids. V lost 8 bases to trimming and J lost 0 bases, with 13 bases between them. The sequence was collected from a young man who had mild COVID-19 (a few samples of this study predate the infection). Cell type and time point are not known. The J gene is TRBJ1-1, the V gene TRBV6-6, with D tentatively TRBD1 (5 bases). Sequences were obtained from PBMCs or a T cell subset sorted from them (not recorded which). The CDR3 nucleotides read TGTGCCAGCGGGGACCCGAGCGTGAACACTGAAGCTTTCTTT. It is translated as CASGDPSVNTEAFF.